The 19 T cell receptor beta chains below all came from one sample that was sequenced in a study of blood T cell repertoires in COVID-19. Assay used: immunoSEQ multiplex PCR; TCRdb lists only in-frame clones, some missing. The data contain about 110,000 clones, approximately 83% of them seen just once; the ten biggest clones take up roughly 4%. Sample: peripheral blood. The receptors originated from a woman aged 70-85 years with acute or convalescent COVID-19.

This clone was found once. This chain joins TRBV14 and TRBJ2-7; 10 positions agree with TRBD2. This CDR3 region has 13 residues. Germline V lookup: CDR1 SGHDN, CDR2 FVKESK. The junction had 1 base not matched to a gene; V was cut back by 2 bases and J by 6 bases. CDR3 nucleotides: TGTGCCAGCAGCCAATTAGCGGGAGGCGAGCAGTACTTC. This encodes CASSQLAGGEQYF.

This chain uses TRBV7-2 with TRBJ2-1, with TRBD2 matching over 10 bases. V shed 4 bases and J 8 bases; nucleotides not matched to a gene: 5. This CDR3 contains 14 residues. Germline V gene lookup returns CDR1 SGHTA and CDR2 FQGNSA. The CDR3 here is CASSSAGGPDEQFF. CDR3 nucleotides: TGTGCCAGCAGCTCAGCGGGGGGGCCGGATGAGCAGTTCTTC.

The rearrangement links TRBV19 to TRBJ2-3; D is possibly TRBD1 (5 bases). CDR3 length: 16 residues. Germline-derived CDR1 and CDR2 are LNHDA and SQIVND (reference sequence). Trimming left V 4 bases short and J 5 bases short, with 19 bases between. The CDR3 spells CASSRRTSGLGDTQYF. The CDR3 region has the DNA TGTGCCAGTAGTAGACGGACATCCGGGTTGGGAGATACGCAGTATTTT.

The chain uses TRBV28 and TRBJ2-7; 8 positions agree with TRBD2. Germline V gene sequence: CDR1 MDHEN, CDR2 SYDVKM. CDR3 length: 15 residues. V shed 5 bases, J shed 5 bases, and the junction held 11 bases outside the gene matches. In DNA form, the CDR3 reads TGTGCCAGCAGTCCCCCAGCGGGAGCTCCCCACGAGCAGTACTTC. This codes for CASSPPAGAPHEQYF.

As DNA, the CDR3 is TGTGCCAGCAGCCCACCCAGAAGAACTAATGAAAAACTGTTTTTT. This encodes CASSPPRRTNEKLFF. V usage is TRBV3-1 (or the pseudogene TRBV3-2) and J usage is TRBJ1-4; D uncertain. V was trimmed by 4 bases and J by 1 base, leaving 10 bases between them. The germline V gene encodes CDR1 LGHDT and CDR2 YNNKEL (reference sequence). This CDR3 region has 15 residues.

To note about this clone: One end of the junction does not line up with germline, which may come from a read error. CDR3 sequence (DNA): TGTGCCAGCAGCCCAAAACCGGGACAGGGAATCACCATATATTTT. Translation gives CASSPKPGQGITIYF. The chain combines TRBV13 with TRBJ1-3; 9 bases line up with TRBD1. The CDR3 has 15 amino acids. CDR1 and CDR2 (germline): PRHDT, FYEKMQ (reference sequence).

The chain has TRBV5-4 and TRBJ2-7; the match to TRBD2 covers 16 bases. The V gene end was trimmed by 4 bases and the J gene end by 7 bases; junction bases not matched to a gene: 5. Germline lookup yields CDR1 SGHNT and CDR2 YYREEE (reference sequence). This CDR3 region has 15 residues. The CDR3 protein is CASSPGTSGRGEQYF. In nucleotides, the CDR3 is TGTGCCAGCAGCCCCGGGACTAGCGGGAGGGGGGAGCAGTACTTC.

The genes are TRBV29-1 and TRBJ2-3; 8 bases fit TRBD1. V lost 3 bases and J lost 6; bases outside the gene matches: 2. Looked up from germline, CDR1 is SQVTM and CDR2 is ANQGSEA. This CDR3 contains 12 residues. For the CDR3, the DNA is TGCAGCGTTGATCAGGGGGCGGATACGCAGTATTTT. Translation: CSVDQGADTQYF.

V gene TRBV30 combines with J gene TRBJ2-6; D possibly corresponds to TRBD2 (6 bases). With 6 bases removed from V and 4 bases from J, the gap between germline ends came to 7 bases. The CDR3 totals 12 residues. From germline, CDR1 is GTSNPN and CDR2 SVGIG (reference sequence). CDR3 in DNA: TGTGCCTGCGGGGGAGGGGCCAACGTCCTGACTTTC. It specifies CACGGGANVLTF.

The genes are TRBV6-1 and TRBJ1-5; TRBD1 matches 8 bases. CDR3 length: 16 residues. Germline V lookup: CDR1 MNHNS, CDR2 SASEGT. After removal of 4 bases from V and 3 bases from J, the junction contained 8 bases not matched to a gene. This CDR3 reads CASSARDRRLNQPQHF. Written as DNA, the CDR3 is TGTGCCAGCAGTGCCCGGGACAGGCGACTCAATCAGCCCCAGCATTTT.

This chain uses TRBV7-8 with TRBJ2-7; TRBD2 matches 8 bases. The CDR3 is 16 amino acids. V was pared by 4 bases and J by 3 bases, with 11 bases of the junction left unmatched. Looked up from germline, CDR1 is SGHVS and CDR2 is FQNEAQ. The CDR3 loop reads CASSSPGAGGYYEQYF. CDR3 nucleotide sequence: TGTGCCAGCAGCTCCCCTGGGGCGGGAGGCTACTACGAGCAGTACTTC.

This clone was found a few times. The genes are TRBV6-6 and TRBJ2-1, with D possibly being TRBD1 (6 bases). Trimming shortened V by 5 bases and J by 8 bases, and 22 bases separated the two germline ends. This CDR3 comprises 16 residues. Germline V lookup: CDR1 MNHNY, CDR2 SVGAGI (reference sequence). The CDR3 is CASSRYGGNPPDEQFF. The CDR3 DNA is TGTGCCAGCAGTCGCTATGGGGGCAACCCACCGGATGAGCAGTTCTTC.

This clone came up once. This chain links TRBV7-2 with TRBJ2-2; 12 bases match TRBD1. Trimming took 3 bases from V and 4 from J; bases not matched to a gene: 3. The CDR3 has 16 amino acids. The V gene's germline CDR1 is SGHTA and CDR2 FQGNSA. CDR3 in amino acids: CASSFLGQGATGELFF. The CDR3 DNA is TGTGCCAGCAGCTTCTTGGGACAGGGGGCCACCGGGGAGCTGTTTTTT.

This chain uses TRBV15 with TRBJ2-1, with 10 bases identical to TRBD2. This CDR3 has 14 amino acids. Germline assignment: CDR1 LNHNV and CDR2 YYDKDF (reference sequence). J was trimmed by 8 bases and V by 6 bases; bases with no gene match: 7. The CDR3 DNA reads as TGTGCCACCAGGGAGCGGGAGGGCCACCATGAGCAGTTCTTC. It translates to CATREREGHHEQFF.

With regard to this clone: This likely comes from a read error, as the CDR3 has no conserved phenylalanine or tryptophan at its end. Because the CDR3's place on the DNA is in doubt, the DNA is left out and the CDR3 is given as listed by TCRdb. V is TRBV5-1 and J is TRBJ1-4; the D segment call TRBD1 is taken from the table without a DNA check. Termini included, the CDR3 measures 13 amino acids. Germline V gene data show CDR1 as SGHRS and CDR2 as YFSETQ. The CDR3 here is CASSLVGRAGERQ.

This clone appeared a single time. The chain has TRBV19 and TRBJ1-2, with D perhaps TRBD1 (6 bases). With 5 bases removed from V and 3 bases from J, the gap between germline ends came to 13 bases. Germline V lookup: CDR1 LNHDA, CDR2 SQIVND (reference sequence). The CDR3 consists of 14 residues. CDR3: CASSEQGVDYGYTF. CDR3 coding DNA: TGTGCCAGTAGTGAACAGGGTGTGGACTATGGCTACACCTTC.

DNA of the CDR3: TGTGCCAGCAGCTCCGGGACAGGGTACTACGAGCAGTACGTC. It translates to CASSSGTGYYEQYV. The gene calls are TRBV6-2 or TRBV6-3 and TRBJ2-7; 9 bases agree with TRBD1. The V and J ends lost 6 bases and 3 bases, in that order; junction bases with no gene match: 6. This CDR3 is built from 14 residues. The germline V gene encodes CDR1 MNHEY and CDR2 SVGEGT.

This clone was recorded a few times. The rearrangement joins TRBV2 to TRBJ2-7; 8 nucleotides align to TRBD1. The germline V gene has CDR1 SNHLY and CDR2 FYNNEI. CDR3 size: 11 residues. V lost 5 bases, J lost 12 bases, and 6 bases stayed unmatched. The CDR3, as DNA: TGTGCCAGCAGTCTGGACAGGGTGTTGTACGTC. Residues: CASSLDRVLYV.

This chain joins TRBV7-8 and TRBJ2-7; weak D call: TRBD1 (6 bases). The CDR3 sequence is 15 residues long. V was trimmed by 5 bases and J by 1 base, leaving 15 bases between them. The germline V gene encodes CDR1 SGHVS and CDR2 FQNEAQ. The CDR3 reads CASSHAGDPSYEQYV. CDR3 sequence (DNA): TGTGCCAGCAGCCATGCAGGGGATCCTTCCTACGAGCAGTACGTC.